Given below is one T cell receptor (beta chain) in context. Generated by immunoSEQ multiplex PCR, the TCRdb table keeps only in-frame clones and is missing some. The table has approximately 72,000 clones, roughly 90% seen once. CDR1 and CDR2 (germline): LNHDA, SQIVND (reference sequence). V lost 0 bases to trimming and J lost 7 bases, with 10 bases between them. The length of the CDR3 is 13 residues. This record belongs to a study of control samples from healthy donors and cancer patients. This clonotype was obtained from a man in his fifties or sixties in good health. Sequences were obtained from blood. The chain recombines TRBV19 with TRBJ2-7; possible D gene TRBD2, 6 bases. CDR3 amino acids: CASSIDWAGEQYF. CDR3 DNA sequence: TGTGCCAGTAGTATAGATTGGGCGGGGGAGCAGTACTTC.